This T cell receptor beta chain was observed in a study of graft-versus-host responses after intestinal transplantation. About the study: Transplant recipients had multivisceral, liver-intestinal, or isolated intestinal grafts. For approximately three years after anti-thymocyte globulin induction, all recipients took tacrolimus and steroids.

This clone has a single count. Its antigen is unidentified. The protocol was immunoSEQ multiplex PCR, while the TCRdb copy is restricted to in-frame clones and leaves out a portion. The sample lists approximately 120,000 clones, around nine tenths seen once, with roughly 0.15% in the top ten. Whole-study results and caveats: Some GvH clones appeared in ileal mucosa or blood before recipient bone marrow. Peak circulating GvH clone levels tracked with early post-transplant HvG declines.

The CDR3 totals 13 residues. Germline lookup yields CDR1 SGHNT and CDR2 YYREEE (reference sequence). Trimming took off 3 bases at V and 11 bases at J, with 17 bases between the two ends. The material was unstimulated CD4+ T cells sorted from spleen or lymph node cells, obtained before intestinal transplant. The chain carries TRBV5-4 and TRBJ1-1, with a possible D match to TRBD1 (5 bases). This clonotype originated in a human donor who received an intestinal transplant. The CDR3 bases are TGTGCCAGCAGCTCACAGGACGGTTGGACGGCTTTCTTT. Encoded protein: CASSSQDGWTAFF.